This T cell receptor beta chain appears in the sequencing data of a study of control samples from healthy donors and cancer patients. The CDR3 is 16 residues long. V was pared by 3 bases and J by 6 bases, with 16 bases between. Produced via immunoSEQ multiplex PCR; TCRdb's table is partial and in-frame only. Among some 100,000 clones listed, approximately 86% were seen once. This clone was recorded a few times. The TCR originated in a woman between 50 and 59 years old in good health. The chain carries TRBV5-3 and TRBJ1-6; tentatively, D is TRBD1 (6 bases). TRBV5-3 is given ORF status, its function remaining uncertain. The sequenced sample was blood. CDR3 amino acids: CARSWIYREGNSPLHF. The CDR3 region has the DNA TGTGCCAGAAGCTGGATTTACAGGGAAGGTAATTCACCCCTCCACTTT.